This T cell receptor (beta chain) was sequenced for a study of T cell responses to AZD1222 COVID-19 vaccine. Regarding this clone: The antigen remains unidentified.

This CDR3 has 17 residues. General study findings and limits: Clonal diversity may have been underestimated in mostly white British donors. Spike-specific TCR breadth and depth went up after people got two AZD1222 doses.

Assay: immunoSEQ multiplex PCR; the TCRdb copy retains only in-frame clones and omits some. The table records 95,000 to 150,000 clones, 80% to 95% of them present only once. The chain has TRBV21-1 and TRBJ1-2; the tabulated D call, TRBD1, remains unverified against the DNA. TRBV21-1 is shown as a pseudogene. The sequence was collected from an adult who received the MenACWY meningococcal vaccine as a control. This material consisted of peripheral blood, taken 28 days after the second dose of the MenACWY control vaccine. The CDR3 nucleotides are TGTGCCAGCAGCAAATACCGACAGGGACGAAGTAACTATGGCTACACCTTC. Amino acid sequence: CASSKYRQGRSNYGYTF.